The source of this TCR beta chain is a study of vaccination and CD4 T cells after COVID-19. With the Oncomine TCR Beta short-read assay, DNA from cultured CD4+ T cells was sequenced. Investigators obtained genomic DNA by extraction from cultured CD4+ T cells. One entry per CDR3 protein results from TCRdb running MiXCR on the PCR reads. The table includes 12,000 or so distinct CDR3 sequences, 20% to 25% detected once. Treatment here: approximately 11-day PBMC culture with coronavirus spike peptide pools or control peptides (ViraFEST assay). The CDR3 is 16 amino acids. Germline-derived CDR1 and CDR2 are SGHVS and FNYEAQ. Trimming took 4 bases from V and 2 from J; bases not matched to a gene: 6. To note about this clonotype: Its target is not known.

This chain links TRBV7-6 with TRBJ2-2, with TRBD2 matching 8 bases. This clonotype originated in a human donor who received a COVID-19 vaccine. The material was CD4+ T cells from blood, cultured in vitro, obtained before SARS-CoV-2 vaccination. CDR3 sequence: CASSSLSGENTGELFF. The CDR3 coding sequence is TGTGCCAGCAGCTCCCTTAGCGGGGAAAACACCGGGGAGCTGTTTTTT.